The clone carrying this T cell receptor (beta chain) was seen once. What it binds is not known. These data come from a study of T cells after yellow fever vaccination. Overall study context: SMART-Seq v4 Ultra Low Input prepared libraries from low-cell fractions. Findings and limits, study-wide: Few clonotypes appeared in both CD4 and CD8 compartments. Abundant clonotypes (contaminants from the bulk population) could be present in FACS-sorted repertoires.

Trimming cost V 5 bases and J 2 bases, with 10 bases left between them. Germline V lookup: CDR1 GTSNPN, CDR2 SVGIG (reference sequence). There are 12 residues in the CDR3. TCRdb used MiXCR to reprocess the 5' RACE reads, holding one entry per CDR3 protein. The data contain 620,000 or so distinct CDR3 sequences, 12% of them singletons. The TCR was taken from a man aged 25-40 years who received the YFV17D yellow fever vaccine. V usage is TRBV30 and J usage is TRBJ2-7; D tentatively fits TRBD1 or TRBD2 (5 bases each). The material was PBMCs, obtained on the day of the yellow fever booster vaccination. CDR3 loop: CAWGDAPYEQYF. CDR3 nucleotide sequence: TGTGCCTGGGGGGACGCCCCCTACGAGCAGTACTTC.